Listed here are 22 T cell receptor beta chains from one sample, sequenced in a study of T cells in Graves' hyperthyroidism and ophthalmopathy (dated by TCRdb to the late 2010s). The library was prepared using multiplex PCR. The run used an Illumina HiSeq 2000. The TCR beta CDR3 regions were amplified from RNA transcripts. The first round of RT-PCR for the TCR CDR3 was performed with the HTBI primer set and the Qiagen OneStep RT-PCR kit. TCRdb passed the public sequencing reads through fastp at Q25 and MiXCR, retaining productive beta sequences. Rows with one shared CDR3 protein collapse into an entry with the most common genes and DNA. The sample table holds about 560,000 distinct CDR3 sequences, of which 15% to 20% were seen once. Jointly, the top ten make up under 20% of the sample. Sequencing input: blood. The origin of the receptors is a young woman with Graves' hyperthyroidism.

The chain links TRBV12-3 or TRBV12-4 to TRBJ2-1; possible D gene TRBD2, 7 bases. V lost 3 bases and J 6 bases, leaving 12 bases between the germline ends. CDR3 length: 14 residues. The CDR3 spells CASSLRGLINEQFF. CDR3 coding DNA: TGTGCCAGCAGTTTGCGGGGGCTGATCAATGAGCAGTTCTTC.

CDR3 protein: CASSQVPGTYNEQFF. DNA of the CDR3: TGTGCCAGCAGCCAAGTCCCTGGGACTTACAATGAGCAGTTCTTC. V and J are TRBV3-1 and TRBJ2-1, with a tentative D call TRBD2 (6 bases). CDR1 LGHDT and CDR2 YNNKEL come from the germline V gene (reference sequence). CDR3 length: 15 residues. Between the trimmed V and J ends, which lost 1 base and 4 bases, there was a span of 11 bases.

The chain is built from TRBV10-2 and TRBJ1-2; D remains ambiguous. Germline values: CDR1 WSHSY, CDR2 SAAADI. The CDR3 contains 15 residues. Trimming pared 6 bases from V and 8 bases from J, leaving 22 bases between. CDR3 in amino acids: CASSPRGGKLWGYTF. The CDR3 region has the DNA TGCGCCAGCAGCCCTAGAGGAGGGAAATTATGGGGCTACACCTTC.

This clonotype has just a few counts. J is TRBJ2-7 and V is TRBV12-3 or TRBV12-4; a weak D match, TRBD1 (5 bases). CDR3 length: 13 residues. V was shortened by 6 bases and J by 3 bases, with 12 bases between the two germline ends. CDR3 nucleotide sequence: TGTGCCAGCAGCCCAGACAGCAACTACGAGCAGTACTTC. It encodes CASSPDSNYEQYF.

This clonotype was counted many times. V is TRBV6-4 and J is TRBJ2-3; D is perhaps TRBD2 (5 bases). The CDR3 loop spans 13 amino acids. The germline V and J ends were trimmed by 4 bases and 0 bases, with 5 bases remaining between them. CDR1 and CDR2 (germline): MRHNA, SNTAGT. The CDR3 is CASSGGSTDTQYF. The CDR3 DNA reads as TGTGCCAGCAGTGGCGGGAGCACAGATACGCAGTATTTT.

At least ten counts were recorded for this clonotype. CDR3 loop: CASSNPGGRRATNEKLFF. The CDR3 DNA reads TGTGCCAGCAGTAACCCGGGGGGACGTAGGGCAACTAATGAAAAACTGTTTTTT. The chain combines TRBV12-3 or TRBV12-4 with TRBJ1-4; maybe TRBD1 (5 bases). CDR3 length: 18 residues. V lost 5 bases to trimming and J lost 0 bases, with 19 bases between them.

This clonotype was detected ten times or more. The chain employs TRBV28 and TRBJ1-2; 8 positions match TRBD1. J was trimmed by 0 bases and V by 2 bases; bases with no gene match: 5. The CDR3 has 16 residues. Looked up from germline, CDR1 is MDHEN and CDR2 is SYDVKM. CDR3 protein: CASSLGGTGSNYGYTF. CDR3 sequence (DNA): TGTGCCAGCAGTTTAGGGGGGACAGGATCTAACTATGGCTACACCTTC.

As regards this clonotype: At one end the junction does not follow the germline gene, possibly because of a read error. The genes are TRBV20-1 and TRBJ2-3; D uncertain. Germline V CDR1 and CDR2: DFQATT, SNEGSKA (reference sequence). The CDR3 totals 12 residues. CDR3 residues: CGATRAADTQYF. In DNA form, the CDR3 reads TGCGGTGCTACCCGGGCAGCCGATACGCAGTATTTT.

This clonotype has a count of ten or more. The genes are TRBV20-1 and TRBJ2-1; D possibly uses TRBD1 or TRBD2 (6 bases each). The CDR3 runs to 16 residues. Germline CDR1 is DFQATT and CDR2 is SNEGSKA (reference sequence). The germline V and J ends were trimmed by 2 bases and 9 bases, with 23 bases remaining between them. For the CDR3, the DNA is TGCAGTGCTAGACCAAAACGGGGGACATTCAACGTTGAGCAGTTCTTC. Its translation: CSARPKRGTFNVEQFF.

This clonotype was detected ten times or more. The rearrangement links TRBV11-2 to TRBJ2-2; 13 nucleotides align to TRBD2. The V gene's germline CDR1 is SGHAT and CDR2 FQNNGV. J lost 4 bases, V lost 1 base, and 0 bases had no gene match. The CDR3 totals 16 residues. CDR3 protein: CASSLGTSGGTGELFF. The CDR3 DNA follows: TGTGCCAGCAGCTTAGGGACTAGCGGGGGCACCGGGGAGCTGTTTTTT. Full variable domain (missing parts from reference TRBV11-2 and TRBJ2-2): EAGVAQSPRYKIIEKRQSVAFWCNPISGHATLYWYQQILGQGPKLLIQFQNNGVVDDSQLPKDRFSAERLKGVDSTLKIQPAKLEDSAVYLCASSLGTSGGTGELFFGEGSRLTVL.

The V call is TRBV25-1, the J call TRBJ2-3; the D is unclear. V was pared by 3 bases and J by 2 bases, with 15 bases between. This CDR3 contains 16 residues. Germline V gene lookup returns CDR1 MGHDK and CDR2 SYGVNS. The chain's CDR3 is CASSDPLLDLTDTQYF. In DNA form, the CDR3 reads TGTGCCAGCAGTGACCCTCTCTTAGACCTCACAGATACGCAGTATTTT.

This clonotype has at least ten counts. CDR3 DNA: TGTGCCAGCAGTTTTTCCCACGAGCAGTACTTC. Its protein product is CASSFSHEQYF. The chain recombines TRBV28 with TRBJ2-7; D uncertain. The length of the CDR3 is 11 residues. The germline V and J ends were trimmed by 3 bases and 5 bases, with 5 bases remaining between them. The germline V gene encodes CDR1 MDHEN and CDR2 SYDVKM. Filled out from reference TRBV28 and TRBJ2-7, the complete variable domain reads DVKVTQSSRYLVKRTGEKVFLECVQDMDHENMFWYRQDPGLGLRLIYFSYDVKMKEKGDIPEGYSVSREKKERFSLILESASTNQTSMYLCASSFSHEQYFGPGTRLTVT.

This clonotype was detected many times. This chain uses TRBV30 with TRBJ1-1; 8 bases match TRBD1. The CDR3 loop spans 14 amino acids. The trim removed 5 bases at V and 2 bases at J, leaving 7 bases unmatched. Germline CDR1 and CDR2: GTSNPN and SVGIG (reference sequence). Here the CDR3 reads CAWDVTGGNTEAFF. The DNA for the CDR3 is TGTGCCTGGGACGTAACAGGGGGAAACACTGAAGCTTTCTTT.

This rearrangement joins TRBV20-1 to TRBJ2-1; TRBD2 matches at 7 bases. V lost 0 bases and J lost 0; bases outside the gene matches: 5. CDR3 size: 16 residues. Germline V lookup: CDR1 DFQATT, CDR2 SNEGSKA (reference sequence). CDR3 nucleotides: TGCAGTGCTAGAGATCAGGGCGGGAGCTCCTACAATGAGCAGTTCTTC. Translation gives CSARDQGGSSYNEQFF.

This clonotype has more than one count but fewer than ten. V and J are TRBV19 and TRBJ2-6; 7 nucleotides line up with TRBD2. CDR3 length: 16 amino acids. Germline CDR1 reads LNHDA; CDR2 reads SQIVND (reference sequence). V shed 5 bases, J shed 4 bases, and the junction held 8 bases outside the gene matches. CDR3 nucleotide sequence: TGTGCCAGTAGTCGCCGCGGGGGTCCAGGGGCCAACGTCCTGACTTTC. This translates into CASSRRGGPGANVLTF.

This clonotype was counted ten times or more. The rearrangement uses TRBV20-1 and TRBJ1-6; TRBD1 is a possible D gene (5 bases). The CDR3 extends over 15 amino acids. Germline loops: CDR1 DFQATT, CDR2 SNEGSKA (reference sequence). The V gene lost 3 bases and the J gene lost 10 bases, with 19 bases spanning the gap. The CDR3 bases are TGCAGTGCTAGCCTCTCGGGGGGTATTGGATCACCCCTCCACTTT. It encodes CSASLSGGIGSPLHF.

This sequence joins TRBV10-3 and TRBJ2-3; 10 bases are shared with TRBD1. Germline V CDR1 and CDR2: ENHRY, SYGVKD. The CDR3 has 15 residues. Trimming cost V 4 bases and J 0 bases; bases outside gene matches: 1. In nucleotides, the CDR3 is TGTGCCATCAGTGGGGACAGGGGAAGCACAGATACGCAGTATTTT. It codes for CAISGDRGSTDTQYF.

V is TRBV20-1 and J is TRBJ2-3; 10 bases agree with TRBD2. V was clipped by 1 base and J by 2 bases; unmatched bases: 9. CDR3 size: 17 residues. Looked up from germline, CDR1 is DFQATT and CDR2 is SNEGSKA (reference sequence). The CDR3 DNA is TGCAGTGCTAGAGCCCTAGCTAGCGGGAGAACCACAGATACGCAGTATTTT. Amino acid sequence: CSARALASGRTTDTQYF.

This clonotype was counted at least ten times. The chain employs TRBV20-1 and TRBJ1-1, with D maybe TRBD1 (5 bases). The CDR3 sequence is 16 residues long. The V end lost 5 bases, the J end lost 0 bases, and 19 bases lay between the germline ends. CDR1 and CDR2 from the germline V gene are DFQATT and SNEGSKA (reference sequence). For the CDR3, the DNA is TGCAGTGCTGACGGGACTCCCCAGAGCATGAACACTGAAGCTTTCTTT. Amino acids: CSADGTPQSMNTEAFF.

This clonotype was counted many times. The chain employs TRBV6-6 and TRBJ1-1; unclear D gene. CDR3 size: 14 residues. Per the germline V gene, CDR1 is MNHNY and CDR2 is SVGAGI (reference sequence). Trimming shortened V by 2 bases and J by 3 bases, and 10 bases separated the two germline ends. The CDR3 region has the DNA TGTGCCAGCAGTTACGTTCGTAGGGACACTGAAGCTTTCTTT. This gives the protein CASSYVRRDTEAFF.

This clonotype was recorded at least ten times. This rearrangement joins TRBV3-1 to TRBJ2-5; TRBD1 is a possible D gene (6 bases). The ends were cut back, 5 bases at V and 4 bases at J, with 8 bases in the middle. Germline V gives CDR1 LGHDT, CDR2 YNNKEL (reference sequence). CDR3 length equals 12 residues. CDR3 nucleotide sequence: TGTGCCAGCAGCGGGGGCCGAGAGACCCAGTACTTC. Translation: CASSGGRETQYF.

CDR3 sequence reads: CASSERHWAYGYTF. In DNA form, the CDR3 reads TGTGCCAGCAGTGAAAGACATTGGGCCTATGGCTACACCTTC. The chain couples TRBV6-1 to TRBJ1-2; unclear D gene. V was shortened by 2 bases and J by 4 bases, with 11 bases between the two germline ends. The CDR3 contains 14 residues. Germline loops: CDR1 MNHNS, CDR2 SASEGT.